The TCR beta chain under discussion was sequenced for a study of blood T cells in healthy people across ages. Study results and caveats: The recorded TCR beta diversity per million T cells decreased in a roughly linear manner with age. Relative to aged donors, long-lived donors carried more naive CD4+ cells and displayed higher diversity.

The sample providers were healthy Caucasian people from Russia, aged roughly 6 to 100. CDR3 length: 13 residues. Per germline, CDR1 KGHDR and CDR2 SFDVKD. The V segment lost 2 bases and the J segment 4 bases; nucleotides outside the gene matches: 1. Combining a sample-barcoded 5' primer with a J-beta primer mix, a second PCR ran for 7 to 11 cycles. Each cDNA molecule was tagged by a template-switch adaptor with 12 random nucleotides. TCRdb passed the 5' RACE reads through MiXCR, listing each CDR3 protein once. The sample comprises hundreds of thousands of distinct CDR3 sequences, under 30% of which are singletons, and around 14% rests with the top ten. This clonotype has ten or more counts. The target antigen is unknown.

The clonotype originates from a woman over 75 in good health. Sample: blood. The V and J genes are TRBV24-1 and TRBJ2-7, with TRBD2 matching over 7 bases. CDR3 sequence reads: CATSDWGGYEQYF. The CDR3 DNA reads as TGTGCCACCAGTGATTGGGGGGGATACGAGCAGTACTTC.